This T cell receptor beta chain was sequenced for a study of human thymus T cells. Genomic DNA was extracted from every available blood leukocyte. The method was immunoSEQ multiplex PCR; TCRdb's version includes in-frame clones alone and lacks a portion of them. The sample contains about 44,000 clones, approximately 93% of which appear only once. The CDR3 contains 16 residues. The specimen was blood. The chain combines TRBV21-1 with TRBJ2-1; the table gives TRBD2 as D, unverified against the DNA. TRBV21-1 is a listed pseudogene. This TCR derives from a boy under three years old with a congenital heart defect but otherwise immunologically healthy. CDR3 sequence reads: CASSVPRGGVGNEQFF. CDR3 sequence (DNA): TGTGCCAGCAGCGTTCCGCGGGGGGGCGTTGGGAATGAGCAGTTCTTC.